This T cell receptor (beta chain) is from a study of long-term antiretroviral therapy in people with HIV (dated by TCRdb to 2022 to 2024). As for the study more broadly: The earliest samples were collected approximately a decade before the 2015 WHO recommendation for immediate ART, a period when ART was typically delayed until CD4 counts fell. A retrospective serial study tested whether changes in peripheral blood TRB repertoire composition and diversity were associated with ART initiation and durable HIV suppression. A total of 150 to 200 cryopreserved PBMC samples were contributed to the cohort by 30 adults with confirmed HIV infection, with samples collected serially over a mean of approximately six years (range 1-12). Among the approximately 30 participants with HIV, fewer than twelve were female. No cross-contamination during QIAcube processing turned up in test extractions that ran a monoclonal T-cell line alongside approximately 35 polyclonal samples. General conclusions and limits of the study: Expanded TRB clones identified before ART initiation dominated the repertoire across all time points, though the dominance fluctuated and decreased in many PLHIV after ART. HIV repertoires had narrower CDR3 length ranges than controls, and the network structure suggested an antigen-experienced repertoire that shifted only slightly toward naive after ART. ART initiation was associated with a significant increase in TRB diversity, but diversity stayed significantly below transplant donor controls even after long-term ART. Because pre-ART samples had limited cell numbers, profiling was done on unsorted PBMC rather than on sorted CD4+ and CD8+ T cells. The samples were dated from about 2003 to 2018, and the ART regimens that were used may be less effective than current ART regimens. Owing to limited PBMC availability, only the TCR beta chain was sequenced, without alpha chain pairing. No data were available on ART adherence, viral resistance or therapy changes, limiting inferences about post-ART repertoire changes.

A note on this clone: No antigen is known for it. No per-base quality is available; no much larger clone lies one base away.

Participants were included only if at least one PBMC sample before ART initiation and at least two post-ART samples were available. Every participant with HIV received treatment in the United States of America. Cryopreserved samples of 1-10 million PBMC were thawed and washed before DNA extraction. At the time of the earliest PBMC sample, participants with HIV were aged between roughly 20 and 55 years. Per participant, PBMC samples came from 1-4 timepoints prior to ART initiation and 2-8 timepoints following ART initiation, for a median of 7 samples. For every participant, serial HIV viral load, CD4+ T-cell count, ART history and demographic data were obtained. A Qiagen kit on a QIAcube was used to extract genomic DNA from unsorted PBMC, with samples processed in batches of 12. From the cysteine through the phenylalanine, the CDR3 covers 14 amino acids. The retained sequence is limited to the CDR3, 42 bases, with the frame set at the first base. Trimming leaves V shorter by 5 bases and J shorter by 4 bases, with the junction holding 8 bases beyond the gene matches. CDR1 is given as SGHNT and CDR2 as YYREEE, both from the germline V gene (reference sequence).

The immunoSEQ hsTCRB v3.0 assay was used at survey level resolution for TRB variable region sequencing. A depth of about 35,000-50,000 T-cell genomes per sample was targeted for TRB sequencing. An Illumina MiSeq with a v3 150-cycle kit was used to sequence the pooled TRB libraries. The authors' analysis ran thus. Analysis of repertoires was carried out in R inside a reproducible Nextflow workflow spanning QC, data transformation and analysis. LymphoSeq2, an R package for exploring AIRR-Seq data, was used to implement the custom analyses. A handful of samples that produced fewer than 5000 total TRB sequences were removed, so 150 to 200 HIV repertoires were analyzed. Among the approximately 180 retained HIV repertoires, some 57 were collected before ART initiation and about 130 were collected after ART initiation. Repertoires were downsampled to 5000 TRB nucleotide sequences, with summary statistics averaged over 100 downsampling iterations. The analysis kept only TRB sequences whose CDR3 regions were at least seven amino acids long. Diversity was measured with a Shannon entropy-derived clonality score and the Gini coefficient. In repertoire networks, the top 5000 CDR3 amino acid sequences were linked whenever an edit distance of one separated two sequences. For TRB CDR3 amino acid sequences, GLIPH2 was used to predict antigen specificity groups and MHC restriction. CDR3 amino acid sequences were matched against VDJdb and McPAS-TCR to flag known CMV, EBV, HIV or tissue antigen associations. Pre-ART, post-ART and control groups were compared with Wilcoxon signed-rank tests and Holm-Bonferroni correction. TCRdb's version of the immuneACCESS table is confined to in-frame rearrangements and falls short of the full clone set. An unresolved V gene accounts for under half of the shortfall where checked; the remainder is of unknown origin. V and J calls plus clone size are reproduced from that table; the DNA served to infer D and trimming. Recorded for this sample are tens of thousands of clones; over 70% of them occurred a single time. The ten largest clonotypes hold 14% of the sample.

The TCR originated in a woman aged 25 to 39 with HIV. The chain is assembled from TRBV5-4 and TRBJ1-2, and TRBD1 matches 7 of the central bases. This specimen consisted of unsorted PBMCs, obtained 2.9 years after starting antiretroviral therapy. For the CDR3, the sequence is CASRMGGTVYGYTF. The DNA reads as follows: TGTGCCAGCAGGATGGGGGGGACAGTCTATGGCTACACCTTC.